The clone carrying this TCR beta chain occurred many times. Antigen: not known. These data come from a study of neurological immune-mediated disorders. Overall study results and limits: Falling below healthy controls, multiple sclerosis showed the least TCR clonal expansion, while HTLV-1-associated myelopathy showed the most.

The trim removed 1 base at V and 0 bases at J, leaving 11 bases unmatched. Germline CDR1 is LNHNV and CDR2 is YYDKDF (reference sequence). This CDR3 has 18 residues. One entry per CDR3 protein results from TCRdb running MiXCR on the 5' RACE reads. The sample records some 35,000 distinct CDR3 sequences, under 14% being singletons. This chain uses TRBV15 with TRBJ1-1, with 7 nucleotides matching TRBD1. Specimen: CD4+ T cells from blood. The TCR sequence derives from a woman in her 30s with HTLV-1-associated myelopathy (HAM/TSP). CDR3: CATSRGSASGTVNTEAFF. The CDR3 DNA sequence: TGTGCCACCAGCAGAGGGTCGGCTTCCGGGACAGTGAACACTGAAGCTTTCTTT.